This TCR beta chain was captured by sequencing in a study of shared clonotypes between healthy human individuals (dated by TCRdb to between 2020 and 2021). Context from the whole study: The cohort included three men and a couple of women between 18 and 49 years of age. For each donor, three plates each were used for CD4 naive and CD4 memory, two plates were used for CD8 naive, and one plate was used for CD8 memory. The study deeply sequenced blood TCR repertoires of five healthy adults to estimate repertoire size and the extent of clonotype sharing between individuals. Different laboratories and diverse techniques were used to prepare libraries and sequence TCR repertoires, to increase sequencing depth and limit assay-specific biases. Each donor's leukapheresis produced roughly between roughly 0.85 and 9.5 billion PBMCs. The paper as a whole reports these results and caveats: Even with the large sequencing depth, rarefaction of the sorted-subset datasets indicated that sequencing was incomplete. Based on pairwise subsampling, the degree of clonotype sharing among donors was expected to be affected by sequencing depth. Because the study included only a small number of donors, the genetic and exposure-history diversity represented was limited. Compared with non-shared clonotypes, clonotypes shared by all four sorted-subset donors had higher generation probabilities. About 5% of naive CD4, 3.5% of naive CD8, roughly 2.4% of memory CD4, and 0.4% of memory CD8 clonotypes were shared across several donors. Naive subsets generally had larger estimated clonotype richness than memory subsets. Sampling was limited to blood, and TCR repertoires in tissue likely differ from TCR repertoires in blood.

TCR CDR3 regions were amplified from genomic DNA by multiplex PCR using the deep immunoSEQ assay. For each cell subset, the extracted genomic DNA was distributed evenly across all wells of several immunoSEQ 96-well plates, and each plate served as one replicate. Each replicate PCR for sorted subsets received about 200 ng genomic DNA, equal to some 32,000 T cell genomes. The purified libraries were quantified using a Qubit 3.0 fluorometer, sized with a Bioanalyzer 2100, and then quantified again using the KAPA Library Quantification kit. A separate single-read 150-cycle Illumina NextSeq 550 flow cell was used to sequence each immunoSEQ 96-well plate. The source study handled its data this way. Because only junctional sequences without quality scores were contained in the immunoSEQ output, filtering matching that applied to full-length reads could not be performed. Sequences were annotated with PyIR, a Python wrapper for IgBLAST v1.9, and V/J genes and CDR3 were assigned using IMGT germline references. Reads were removed for weak V/J assignments (E-value above 1e-6), missing CDR3, stop codons, out-of-frame junctions, or ambiguous translated residues. V3J clonotypes were defined as sequences sharing an identical inferred V gene, J gene, and CDR3 amino acid sequence. Percentage overlap between repertoires was calculated by dividing the number of shared unique clonotypes by the size of the smaller repertoire. Richness of each repertoire was evaluated using RTK rarefaction, the Chao1 estimator, and Recon v2.1 estimates of unobserved clonotypes. OLGA was used to compute generation probabilities for all TCRbeta clonotypes that the gDNA method yielded from a few donors. As stored in TCRdb, this immuneACCESS dataset retains in-frame rearrangements with V and J assigned. A fraction of the clones does not appear; measured against another copy, unresolved V genes explain less than half of the discrepancy, and the remainder lacks a known reason. That table gives V, J and clone size, and the DNA gave D and trimming. The sample contains millions of clones, approximately 90% of them found a single time. In total, the top ten clones hold 0.13% to 0.15% of the sample.

The donors were healthy, HIV-negative adults with no recently reported acute infections or vaccinations. Only Caucasian adults living in Nashville, Tennessee, USA were represented among the donors. CD4+ T cells were enriched by magnetic negative selection; naive cells were then positively selected on CD45RA, and the negative fraction formed the memory subset. Blood was obtained by leukapheresis, after which PBMCs were separated by Ficoll-Histopaque density gradient centrifugation and cryopreserved in liquid nitrogen vapor phase. Analytical flow cytometry was used to check the purity and quantity of each magnetically sorted T cell population. From each sorted fraction, genomic DNA was isolated and quantified by UV absorbance on a Nanodrop 2000c. In regard to this clone: There is no known antigen for this receptor. Base quality data are lacking; no much larger clone is found one base away.

Compared with germline, V lacks 5 bases and J lacks 2 bases; bases without a gene match: 5. Reading the germline V gene gives CDR1 SGHTA and CDR2 FQGNSA. Taken from cysteine to phenylalanine, the CDR3 has 14 residues. Just CDR3 DNA is preserved here, 42 bases in frame from base 1. This receptor was obtained from a young man in good health. The sequence joins TRBV7-2 to TRBJ2-7, with 8 bases matching TRBD1. Input material: naive CD4+ T cells sorted from blood. The cell subset or site label, as the study defines it: CD45RA+ positively selected. At the DNA level, the sequence is TGTGCCAGCAGCAAAGGGACAGGCCCCTACGAGCAGTACTTC. It codes for CASSKGTGPYEQYF.